The 12 T cell receptor beta chains listed next were all sequenced from one sample in a study of T cells in localized non-small cell lung cancer (dated by TCRdb to 2019 to 2021). Receptor libraries were prepared by the immunoSEQ multiplex PCR assay. TCRdb mirrors the immuneACCESS table, restricted to in-frame sequences. Some clones are absent from its copies; in checked studies, under half trace to an unresolved V gene, and the reason for the others is unknown. For this sample the table gives some 2,900 clones, of which over 20% were detected only once. 9.5% to 12% of the sample lies in the top ten. The sequenced sample was normal lung tissue next to the tumor, obtained before any cancer treatment. The origin of the receptors is a woman aged 35 to 70 with stage I lung adenocarcinoma.

This clone was detected a few times. CDR3 region: CASSLMVGMNTEAFF. In nucleotides, the CDR3 is TGTGCCAGCAGTTTAATGGTAGGGATGAACACTGAAGCTTTCTTT. The V and J genes are TRBV28 and TRBJ1-1; no clear D. V was cut by 2 bases and J by 0 bases, with 10 bases left in between. Per the germline V gene, CDR1 is MDHEN and CDR2 is SYDVKM. The CDR3 covers 15 residues.

This clone was found many times. This chain links TRBV11-3 with TRBJ2-5, with a possible D match to TRBD2 (6 bases). Germline-derived CDR1 and CDR2 are SGHNT and YENEEA. V was pared by 1 base and J by 0 bases, with 15 bases between. This CDR3 contains 17 residues. CDR3 sequence reads: CASSLGVADLYQETQYF. The CDR3 DNA follows: TGTGCCAGCAGCTTAGGTGTAGCGGACCTGTACCAAGAGACCCAGTACTTC.

The chain joins TRBV30 to TRBJ2-7, with D maybe TRBD2 (5 bases). V gave up 0 bases and J gave up 4 bases, with 10 bases separating them. Looked up from germline, CDR1 is GTSNPN and CDR2 is SVGIG (reference sequence). The length of the CDR3 is 13 residues. The CDR3 nucleotides read TGTGCCTGGAGTGTGAGGGCGCGGTACGAGCAGTACTTC. It encodes CAWSVRARYEQYF.

This chain uses TRBV5-1 with TRBJ1-1, with TRBD1 as a possible D gene (5 bases). The germline gives CDR1 SGHRS, CDR2 YFSETQ. The CDR3 covers 15 residues. V dropped 0 bases and J dropped 1 base, with 10 bases sitting between them. CDR3 nucleotide sequence: TGCGCCAGCAGCTTGGGGGACCGCTCGAACACTGAAGCTTTCTTT. Amino acid sequence: CASSLGDRSNTEAFF. The full variable domain, completed using reference TRBV5-1 and TRBJ1-1, is KAGVTQTPRYLIKTRGQQVTLSCSPISGHRSVSWYQQTPGQGLQFLFEYFSETQRNKGNFPGRFSGRQFSNSRSEMNVSTLELGDSALYLCASSLGDRSNTEAFFGQGTRLTVV.

This clone was detected only a few times. This chain uses TRBV9 with TRBJ2-2, with a possible D match to TRBD1 (6 bases). V lost 4 bases and J 4 bases, leaving 14 bases between the germline ends. Germline V lookup: CDR1 SGDLS, CDR2 YYNGEE. The CDR3 is made up of 15 amino acids. The CDR3 coding sequence is TGTGCCAGCAGCCTCAGGGGTATCGTCACCGGGGAGCTGTTTTTT. This sequence encodes CASSLRGIVTGELFF.

The sample holds a few counts of this clone. This rearrangement joins TRBV6-8 to TRBJ2-1; 7 nucleotides line up with TRBD2. The trim removed 6 bases at V and 13 bases at J, leaving 9 bases unmatched. The CDR3 is 12 amino acids. From germline, CDR1 is MNHGY and CDR2 SAAAGT. The CDR3 DNA reads TGTGCCAGCAGATCCTCAGCGGGACGTCAGTTCTTC. Translated, it gives CASRSSAGRQFF.

The gene calls are TRBV11-3 and TRBJ2-1, with a tentative D call TRBD1 (6 bases). The germline V and J ends were trimmed by 4 bases and 5 bases, with 15 bases remaining between them. There are 15 residues in the CDR3. Germline lookup yields CDR1 SGHNT and CDR2 YENEEA. The CDR3 is CASSSRDTPNNEQFF. The CDR3 coding sequence is TGTGCCAGCAGCTCCCGGGACACCCCAAACAATGAGCAGTTCTTC.

The CDR3 DNA is TGCGCCAGCAGCCAAGATAGGCCTAGCGGGAATTTCAATGAGCAGTTCTTC. Protein product: CASSQDRPSGNFNEQFF. This chain uses TRBV23-1 with TRBJ2-1; 9 bases fit TRBD2. TRBV23-1 falls under the ORF class, with uncertain function. The CDR3 runs to 17 residues. Trimming took 6 bases from V and 6 from J; bases not matched to a gene: 15.

There are a few counts of this clone. The chain is built from TRBV11-3 and TRBJ1-2; no clear D gene. V was clipped by 1 base and J by 2 bases, with 14 bases between them. CDR3 size: 16 residues. Germline CDR1 is SGHNT and CDR2 is YENEEA. CDR3 residues: CASSLGGGAQNYGYTF. CDR3 sequence (DNA): TGTGCCAGCAGCTTAGGAGGAGGAGCCCAAAACTATGGCTACACCTTC.

The chain has TRBV6-8 and TRBJ1-1, with D perhaps TRBD1 (5 bases). The CDR3 runs to 14 residues. V was shortened by 11 bases and J by 0 bases, with 16 bases between the two germline ends. Germline-derived CDR1 and CDR2 are MNHGY and SAAAGT. The CDR3 DNA sequence: TGTGCCGCAGGGTTGCCTGGTATGAACACTGAAGCTTTCTTT. As protein: CAAGLPGMNTEAFF.

This chain connects TRBV18 to TRBJ2-3; possible D gene TRBD2, 5 bases. The CDR3 is 15 amino acids. The V end was cut by 3 bases, the J end by 6 bases, with 16 bases between. CDR1 KGHSH and CDR2 LQKENI come from the germline V gene. CDR3 in DNA: TGTGCCAGCTCACCGAATAGCGCCCGCGGGGATACGCAGTATTTT. Amino acids: CASSPNSARGDTQYF.

A few counts support this clone. The chain uses TRBV7-5 and TRBJ1-1. TRBV7-5 is shown as a pseudogene. CDR3 length: 15 amino acids. The CDR3 here is CASSRESQGGTEAFF. The CDR3 DNA reads TGTGCCAGCAGCCGGGAAAGTCAGGGGGGGACTGAAGCTTTCTTT.